The rows below give T cell receptor beta chains drawn from one sample of a study of Ad26.COV2.S vaccination and SARS-CoV-2 variants. The assay was immunoSEQ multiplex PCR, and TCRdb's table has in-frame clones only and misses some. Here the sample spans roughly 270,000 clones, 87% being singletons. Specimen: peripheral blood, collected in a trial of Ad26.COV2.S vaccine versus placebo. The origin of the receptors is a person between 18 and 65 years old who received the Ad26.COV2.S COVID-19 vaccine or a placebo. Both conserved end residues are part of each CDR3. The D gene is left open where the match is weak. The listing skips clone size in some rows; elsewhere it reads once, few, many or a size class.

d_gene	v_gene	j_gene	abundance	CDR3nt	CDR3aa
NA	TRBV4-1	TRBJ2-1	NA	TGCGCCAGCAGCCAAGTAGGACTAACCTACAATGAGCAGTTCTTC	CASSQVGLTYNEQFF
NA	TRBV18	TRBJ2-2	NA	TGTGCCAGCTCACTAAGAGTTCAGGGAAACGCCGGGGAGCTGTTTTTT	CASSLRVQGNAGELFF
TRBD1	TRBV16	TRBJ2-7	NA	TGTGCCAGCAGCCGAACTTCCGGGACAGGGGGGGACGAGCAGTACTTC	CASSRTSGTGGDEQYF
TRBD2	TRBV3-1/TRBV3-2	TRBJ2-1	few	TGTGCCAGCAGCCAAGATCGGGCGGGAGGGCCGACGGGGCAGTTCTTC	CASSQDRAGGPTGQFF
TRBD2	TRBV6-4	TRBJ2-1	NA	TGTGCCAGCAGTGACGGGCTAGCGGTCAATGAGCAGTTCTTC	CASSDGLAVNEQFF
NA	TRBV20-1	TRBJ2-2	NA	TGCAGTGCTAGTGGACCCACGAACACCGGGGAGCTGTTTTTT	CSASGPTNTGELFF
NA	TRBV12-3/TRBV12-4	TRBJ2-7	NA	TGTGCCAGCAGTTTTTATGGGAACGAGCAGTACTTC	CASSFYGNEQYF
NA	TRBV15	TRBJ1-2	NA	TGTGCCACCAGCATCGGGGGCGCGGGTGGCTACACCTTC	CATSIGGAGGYTF
NA	TRBV12-3/TRBV12-4	TRBJ1-1	few	TGTGCCAGCAGTTTAGGGGGGCCCCCTGAAGCTTTCTTT	CASSLGGPPEAFF
TRBD1	TRBV19	TRBJ1-1	NA	TGTGCCAGTAGTGCCGCAGGGGGCACTGAAGCTTTCTTT	CASSAAGGTEAFF
NA	TRBV25-1	TRBJ2-7	NA	TGTGCCAGCAGACTAGGGGGTGGGGACGAGCAGTACTTC	CASRLGGGDEQYF
TRBD2	TRBV11-2	TRBJ2-5	NA	TGTGCCAGCAGCTTAGGACCCCCGGGGGGCCAAGAGACCCAGTACTTC	CASSLGPPGGQETQYF
NA	TRBV7-2	TRBJ2-3	NA	TGTGCCAGCAGCTTAGGGTTAGCGAGAAGCTTCGGGGGTAGAGATACGCAGTATTTT	CASSLGLARSFGGRDTQYF
TRBD2	TRBV29-1	TRBJ2-3	once	TGCAGCGTTTACTCGGGAGGGGATACGCAGTATTTT	CSVYSGGDTQYF
TRBD2	TRBV11-2	TRBJ2-2	NA	TGTGCCAGCAGCTGGACTAGCGGGAGTATAACCGGGGAGCTGTTTTTT	CASSWTSGSITGELFF
TRBD1	TRBV7-9	TRBJ1-1	once	TGTGCCAGCAGCTTAGAGGGACAGGGGGTATCTGCTTTCTTT	CASSLEGQGVSAFF
NA	TRBV21-1	TRBJ2-3	NA	TGTGCCAGCAGCAAATTTGGGGGAAGAAGGAGAAGCACAGATACGCAGTATTTT	CASSKFGGRRRSTDTQYF
NA	TRBV7-6	TRBJ2-1	NA	TGTGCCAGCAGCCCAGGACAGCGCCCCTACAATGAGCAGTTCTTC	CASSPGQRPYNEQFF
NA	TRBV18	TRBJ1-1	NA	TGTGCCAGCTCACCAGGGACACCAATCGACACTGAAGCTTTCTTT	CASSPGTPIDTEAFF
NA	TRBV6-5	TRBJ1-2	NA	TGTGCCAGCACCGAGGGGGGGAACTATGGCTACACCTTC	CASTEGGNYGYTF
NA	TRBV6-6	TRBJ2-7	NA	TGTGCCAGCAGTGACTCCTACGAGCAGTACTTC	CASSDSYEQYF
NA	TRBV7-2	TRBJ1-1	NA	TGTGCCAGCAGCTTAGCCCATAGCCGTGAAGCTTTCTTT	CASSLAHSREAFF
NA	TRBV5-1	TRBJ1-2	NA	TGCGCCAGCAGCTTTTCGACAGAGCCCGGTGGCTACACCTTC	CASSFSTEPGGYTF
NA	TRBV6-6	TRBJ2-3	NA	TGTGCCAGCAGTTACTCTCCGCTCACAGATACGCAGTATTTT	CASSYSPLTDTQYF
NA	TRBV2	TRBJ2-1	NA	TGTGCCAGCAGTGCGCCCGGGACAAGAAGCAATGAGCAGTTCTTC	CASSAPGTRSNEQFF
NA	TRBV11-3	TRBJ2-3	NA	TGTGCCAGCAGCTTCCACAACGTTTTGGATAGCAGCACAGATACGCAGTATTTT	CASSFHNVLDSSTDTQYF
NA	TRBV9	TRBJ2-1	NA	TGTGCCAGCAGCGTAGAACAGAAAGGTGAGCAGTTCTTC	CASSVEQKGEQFF
TRBD1	TRBV7-2	TRBJ2-7	NA	TGTGCCAGCAGCTTAGATCGCTCGGGGACAGGGAGCTACGAGCAGTACTTC	CASSLDRSGTGSYEQYF
NA	TRBV12-3/TRBV12-4	TRBJ2-1	NA	TGTGCCAGCAGTTTGCGGAATGAGCAGTTCTTC	CASSLRNEQFF
NA	TRBV9	TRBJ2-1	once	TGTGCCAGCAGCACCCTCCTCCAGCCTAGGGATGAGCAGTTCTTC	CASSTLLQPRDEQFF
NA	TRBV6-5	TRBJ1-3	NA	TGTGCCAGCAACTACTACTCTGGAAACACCATATATTTT	CASNYYSGNTIYF
NA	TRBV19	TRBJ1-4	NA	TGTGCCAGTAGTAACCCGAAACGAACTAATGAAAAACTGTTTTTT	CASSNPKRTNEKLFF
TRBD2	TRBV11-2	TRBJ2-7	NA	TGTGCCAGCAGCTTGGGGACTAGCGGGGCCTACGAGCAGTACTTC	CASSLGTSGAYEQYF
TRBD1	TRBV18	TRBJ1-5	NA	TGTGCCAGCTCTCCAGGACAGGGGGGGAGCAATCAGCCCCAGCATTTT	CASSPGQGGSNQPQHF
NA	TRBV15	TRBJ1-4	NA	TGTGCCACCAGCACGGGACGGTCTAATGAAAAACTGTTTTTT	CATSTGRSNEKLFF
TRBD2	TRBV23-1	TRBJ2-3	few	TGCGCCAGCAGTCAATGCCGGACTAGCGATAATACAGATACGCAGTATTTT	CASSQCRTSDNTDTQYF
NA	TRBV2	TRBJ1-4	NA	TGTGCCAGCACATTTCTCGCAGCCTCCGGAACTAATGAAAAACTGTTTTTT	CASTFLAASGTNEKLFF
NA	TRBV7-2	TRBJ2-2	NA	TGTGCCAGCAGCTTAGATATCCCCGGGGAGCTGTTTTTT	CASSLDIPGELFF
NA	TRBV5-4	TRBJ1-2	NA	TGTGCCAGCAACTTGGATCCAGGGATTAACTATGGCTACACCTTC	CASNLDPGINYGYTF
TRBD1	TRBV6-5	TRBJ2-1	NA	TGTGCCAGCAGCCGAGGACAGGGGGGTCGTAATGAGCAGTTCTTC	CASSRGQGGRNEQFF
NA	TRBV9	TRBJ1-1	few	TGTGCCAGCAGCGCCCGGTGGGGGTTTCAGTCTGAAGCTTTCTTT	CASSARWGFQSEAFF
TRBD2	TRBV6-2/TRBV6-3	TRBJ2-7	once	TGTGCCAGCAGTTACCCGACTAGCCGAGCTTACGAGCAGTACTTC	CASSYPTSRAYEQYF
TRBD2	TRBV5-1	TRBJ2-3	NA	TGCGCCAGCAGCTTTGGTGCTAGCGGGAGCACAGATACGCAGTATTTT	CASSFGASGSTDTQYF
TRBD1	TRBV5-1	TRBJ1-1	NA	TGCGCCAGCAGCTTGCGGGGACAGGGCACTGAAGCTTTCTTT	CASSLRGQGTEAFF
TRBD1	TRBV5-4	TRBJ1-2	NA	TGTGCCAGCAGCCCCGGGACAGGCAATCGAGGATATGGCTACACCTTC	CASSPGTGNRGYGYTF
NA	TRBV7-9	TRBJ1-1	once	TGTGCCAGCAGCCTGGCTGGGAAGGCTTTCTTT	CASSLAGKAFF
NA	TRBV5-6	TRBJ1-1	NA	TGTGCCAGCAGCCTGGGACCCTCGAACACTGAAGCTTTCTTT	CASSLGPSNTEAFF
TRBD1	TRBV3-1/TRBV3-2	TRBJ1-1	NA	TGTGCCAGCAGCCATGGGACAGGAATGAACACTGAAGCTTTCTTT	CASSHGTGMNTEAFF
TRBD2	TRBV3-1/TRBV3-2	TRBJ2-3	once	TGTGCCAGCAGCCAAGAGGGAAGGACTAGCGTCCGGGATTTT	CASSQEGRTSVRDF
NA	TRBV6-6	TRBJ1-1	few	TGTGCCAGCAGTTACGGGCCGAACACTGAAGCTTTCTTT	CASSYGPNTEAFF
TRBD2	TRBV7-3	TRBJ2-1	NA	TGTGCCAGCAGCGCGACTAGCGGGGGTGAGAATGAGCAGTTCTTC	CASSATSGGENEQFF
NA	TRBV9	TRBJ2-3	NA	TGTGCCAGCAGCCGGGGAGATACGCAGTATTTT	CASSRGDTQYF
NA	TRBV7-2	TRBJ1-3	few	TGTGCCAGCAGCTTAACAGGGCTCTCTGGAAACACCATATATTTT	CASSLTGLSGNTIYF
NA	TRBV9	TRBJ2-3	once	TGTGCCAGCAGCGTAGAACTGGGGACAGATACGCAGTATTTT	CASSVELGTDTQYF
NA	TRBV5-1	TRBJ2-6	once	TGCGCCAGCAGCTTGGGACGGAACTCTGGGGCCAACGTCCTGACTTTC	CASSLGRNSGANVLTF